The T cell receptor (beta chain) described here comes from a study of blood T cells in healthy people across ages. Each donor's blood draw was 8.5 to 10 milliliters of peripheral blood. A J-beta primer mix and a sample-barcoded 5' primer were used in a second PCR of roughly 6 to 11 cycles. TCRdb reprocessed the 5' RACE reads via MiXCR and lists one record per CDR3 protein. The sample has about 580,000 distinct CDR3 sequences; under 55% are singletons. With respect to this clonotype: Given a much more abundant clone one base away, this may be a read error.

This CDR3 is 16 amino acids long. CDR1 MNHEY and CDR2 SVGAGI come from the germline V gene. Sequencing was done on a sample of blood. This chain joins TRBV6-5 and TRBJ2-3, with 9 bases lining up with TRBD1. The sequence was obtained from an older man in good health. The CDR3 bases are TGTGTCAGCAGTAAGGGACAGGGCATTAGCACAGATACGCAGTATTTT. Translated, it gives CVSSKGQGISTDTQYF.